This T cell receptor (beta chain) was observed in a study of T cells in tuberculosis. Trimming removed 0 bases from V and 7 bases from J; junction bases left unmatched: 14. CDR3 length: 17 residues. Germline V gene data show CDR1 as SGHDT and CDR2 as YYEEEE. Here immunoSEQ multiplex PCR was the method, and the copy in TCRdb shows in-frame clones only, minus some. Among 25,000 or so clones listed, roughly 89% were seen once. Each clinical donor contributed on average around 110,000 T cells from unsorted cryopreserved PBMC. This chain joins TRBV5-6 and TRBJ1-2, with TRBD1 matching 8 bases. Sequencing input: PBMCs. This clonotype originated in a donor between 10 and 35 years old with latent tuberculosis or without tuberculosis infection. The CDR3 here is CASSLAPGQGGSSGYTF. CDR3 in DNA: TGTGCCAGCAGCTTGGCCCCCGGACAGGGTGGATCTAGTGGCTACACCTTC.